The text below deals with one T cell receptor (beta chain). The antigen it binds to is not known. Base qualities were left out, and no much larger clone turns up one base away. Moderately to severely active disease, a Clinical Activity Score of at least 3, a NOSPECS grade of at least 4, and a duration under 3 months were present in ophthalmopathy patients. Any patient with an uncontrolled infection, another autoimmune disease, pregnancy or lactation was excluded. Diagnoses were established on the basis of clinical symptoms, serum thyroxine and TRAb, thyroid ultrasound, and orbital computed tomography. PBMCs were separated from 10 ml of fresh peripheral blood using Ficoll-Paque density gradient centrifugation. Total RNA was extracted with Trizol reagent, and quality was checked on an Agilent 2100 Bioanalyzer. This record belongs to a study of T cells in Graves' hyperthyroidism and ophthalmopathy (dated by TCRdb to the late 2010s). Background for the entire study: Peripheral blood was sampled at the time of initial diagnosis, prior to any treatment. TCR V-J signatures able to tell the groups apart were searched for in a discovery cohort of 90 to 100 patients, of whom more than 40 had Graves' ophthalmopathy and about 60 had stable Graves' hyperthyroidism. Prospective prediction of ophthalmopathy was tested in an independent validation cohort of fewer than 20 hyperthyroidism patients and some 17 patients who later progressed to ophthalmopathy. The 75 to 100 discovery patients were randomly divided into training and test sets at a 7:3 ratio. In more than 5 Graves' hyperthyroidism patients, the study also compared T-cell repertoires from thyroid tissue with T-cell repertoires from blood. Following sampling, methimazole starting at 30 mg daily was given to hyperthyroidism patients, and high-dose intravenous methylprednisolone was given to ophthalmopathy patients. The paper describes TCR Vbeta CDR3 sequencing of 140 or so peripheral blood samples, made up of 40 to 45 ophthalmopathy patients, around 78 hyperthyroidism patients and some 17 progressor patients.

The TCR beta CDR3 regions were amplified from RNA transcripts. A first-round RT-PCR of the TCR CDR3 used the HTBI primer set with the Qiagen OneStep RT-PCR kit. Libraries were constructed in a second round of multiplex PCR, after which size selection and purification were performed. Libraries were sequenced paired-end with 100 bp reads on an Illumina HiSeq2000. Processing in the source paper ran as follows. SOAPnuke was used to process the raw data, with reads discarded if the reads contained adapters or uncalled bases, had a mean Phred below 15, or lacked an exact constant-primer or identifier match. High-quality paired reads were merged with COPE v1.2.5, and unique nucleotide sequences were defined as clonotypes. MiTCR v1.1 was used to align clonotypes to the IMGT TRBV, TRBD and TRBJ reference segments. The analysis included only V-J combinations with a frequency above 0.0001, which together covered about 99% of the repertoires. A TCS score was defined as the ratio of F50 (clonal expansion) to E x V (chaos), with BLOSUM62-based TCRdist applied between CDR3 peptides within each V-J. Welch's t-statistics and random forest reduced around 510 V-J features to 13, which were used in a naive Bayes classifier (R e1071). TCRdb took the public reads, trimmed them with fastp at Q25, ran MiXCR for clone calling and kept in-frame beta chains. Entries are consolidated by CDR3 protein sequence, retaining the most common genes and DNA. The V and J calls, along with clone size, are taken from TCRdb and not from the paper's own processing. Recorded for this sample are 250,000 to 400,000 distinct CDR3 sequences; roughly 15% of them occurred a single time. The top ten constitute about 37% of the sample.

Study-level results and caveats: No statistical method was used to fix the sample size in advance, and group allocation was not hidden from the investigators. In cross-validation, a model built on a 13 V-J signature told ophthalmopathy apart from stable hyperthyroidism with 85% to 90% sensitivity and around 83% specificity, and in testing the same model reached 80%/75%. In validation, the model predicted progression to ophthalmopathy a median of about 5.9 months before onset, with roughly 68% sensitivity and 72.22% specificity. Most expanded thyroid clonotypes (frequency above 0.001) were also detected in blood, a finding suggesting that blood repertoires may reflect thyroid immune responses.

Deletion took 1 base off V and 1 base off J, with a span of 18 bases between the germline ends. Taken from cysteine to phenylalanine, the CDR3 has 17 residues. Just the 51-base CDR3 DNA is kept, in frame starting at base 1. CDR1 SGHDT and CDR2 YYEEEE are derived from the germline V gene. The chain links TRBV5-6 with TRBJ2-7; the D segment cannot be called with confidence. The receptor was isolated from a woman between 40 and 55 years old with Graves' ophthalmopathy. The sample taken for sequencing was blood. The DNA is TGTGCCAGCAGCTTGCCCCGACACCGTCAAGGGTCCTACGAGCAGTACTTC. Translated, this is CASSLPRHRQGSYEQYF.